One and the same sample provided the 28 T cell receptor beta chains below, sequenced in a study of blood T cell repertoires in COVID-19. Sequencing was performed with immunoSEQ multiplex PCR; in TCRdb, only in-frame clones are kept and a portion is missing. The sample consists of around 50,000 clones, roughly 90% of them appearing once. The source material was peripheral blood. These receptors originate from a man aged 65 to 79 with active COVID-19.

This chain connects TRBV5-1 to TRBJ2-7; TRBD2 agrees at 8 bases. Germline V gene lookup returns CDR1 SGHRS and CDR2 YFSETQ. The CDR3 loop spans 14 amino acids. With V trimmed by 0 bases and J by 2 bases, 1 base remained unmatched. CDR3 protein: CASSLVAGTYEQYF. In nucleotides, the CDR3 is TGCGCCAGCAGCTTGGTAGCGGGGACCTACGAGCAGTACTTC.

This clone was recorded a few times. The chain links TRBV7-8 to TRBJ1-6; no clear D. CDR3 length: 12 amino acids. V dropped 5 bases and J dropped 9 bases, with 8 bases sitting between them. Germline V gene data show CDR1 as SGHVS and CDR2 as FQNEAQ. The CDR3 spells CASSPQSSPLHF. In DNA form, the CDR3 reads TGTGCCAGCAGCCCACAGAGTTCACCCCTCCACTTT.

The rearrangement links TRBV11-2 to TRBJ1-3; 7 bases map to TRBD1. Unmatched junction bases numbered 7, after V lost 5 bases and J lost 0 bases. Germline V CDR1 and CDR2: SGHAT, FQNNGV. The CDR3 totals 16 residues. The CDR3 nucleotides are TGTGCCAGCAGCACCCAGACAGGGATCTCTGGAAACACCATATATTTT. This translates into CASSTQTGISGNTIYF.

The chain has TRBV25-1 and TRBJ2-1; D is perhaps TRBD2 (6 bases). The V and J ends lost 2 bases and 4 bases respectively, with 6 bases between them. Looked up from germline, CDR1 is MGHDK and CDR2 is SYGVNS. The CDR3 covers 13 residues. As DNA, the CDR3 is TGTGCCAGCAGTGAAGGGGGGTACAATGAGCAGTTCTTC. Translated, it gives CASSEGGYNEQFF.

The V call is TRBV4-3, the J call TRBJ2-4; D may be TRBD2 (5 bases). V was clipped by 2 bases and J by 1 base, with 18 bases between them. This CDR3 is built from 18 residues. Germline V gives CDR1 LGHNA, CDR2 YSLEER. The DNA for the CDR3 is TGCGCCAGCAGCCAATTTCTATCCGGGGAGAGCGCCAAAAACATTCAGTACTTC. This translates into CASSQFLSGESAKNIQYF.

J is TRBJ2-3 and V is TRBV7-6; TRBD1 is a possible D gene (5 bases). The CDR3 extends over 16 amino acids. Germline assignment: CDR1 SGHVS and CDR2 FNYEAQ. With 4 bases removed from V and 4 bases from J, the gap between germline ends came to 18 bases. The CDR3 sequence: CASSSQGVIVSDTQYF. In nucleotides, the CDR3 is TGTGCCAGCAGCTCTCAGGGTGTCATAGTGTCAGATACGCAGTATTTT.

J is TRBJ1-5 and V is TRBV28, with 7 bases identical to TRBD1. The CDR3 has 16 amino acids. After removal of 3 bases from V and 2 bases from J, the junction contained 7 bases not matched to a gene. Per germline, CDR1 MDHEN and CDR2 SYDVKM. In DNA form, the CDR3 reads TGTGCCAGCAGTTTCGGACAGGCGGCGGGCAATCAGCCCCAGCATTTT. Its translation: CASSFGQAAGNQPQHF.

CDR3: CASSSSGTGFTEAFF. The CDR3 nucleotides read TGTGCCAGCAGTTCGTCCGGGACAGGTTTCACTGAAGCTTTCTTT. V is TRBV28 and J is TRBJ1-1; TRBD1 aligns across 8 bases. Unmatched junction bases numbered 8, after V lost 4 bases and J lost 4 bases. CDR1 is MDHEN, CDR2 SYDVKM, per germline. CDR3 length: 15 amino acids. Full variable domain (missing parts from reference TRBV28 and TRBJ1-1): DVKVTQSSRYLVKRTGEKVFLECVQDMDHENMFWYRQDPGLGLRLIYFSYDVKMKEKGDIPEGYSVSREKKERFSLILESASTNQTSMYLCASSSSGTGFTEAFFGQGTRLTVV.

The chain recombines TRBV28 with TRBJ1-6, with D perhaps matching TRBD1 (5 bases). Germline CDR1 and CDR2: MDHEN and SYDVKM. The CDR3 is 18 residues long. Trimming pared 3 bases from V and 10 bases from J, leaving 25 bases between. The CDR3 DNA sequence: TGTGCCAGCAGTTTGGTGGCCTCAACCGTAGGGGAATGGTCACCCCTCCACTTT. It is translated as CASSLVASTVGEWSPLHF. Drawing the rest from reference TRBV28 and TRBJ1-6, the complete variable domain is DVKVTQSSRYLVKRTGEKVFLECVQDMDHENMFWYRQDPGLGLRLIYFSYDVKMKEKGDIPEGYSVSREKKERFSLILESASTNQTSMYLCASSLVASTVGEWSPLHFGNGTRLTVT.

This clone was observed a few times. V usage is TRBV30 and J usage is TRBJ1-2, with 9 bases lining up with TRBD1. Looked up from germline, CDR1 is GTSNPN and CDR2 is SVGIG (reference sequence). Losses at the gene ends were 4 bases for V and 2 bases for J; bases not matched to a gene: 5. The CDR3 extends over 14 amino acids. This CDR3 is CAWNGQGNNYGYTF. In nucleotides, the CDR3 is TGTGCCTGGAACGGACAGGGGAACAACTATGGCTACACCTTC.

The J gene is TRBJ1-1, the V gene TRBV5-6; unclear D gene. Germline CDR1 SGHDT, CDR2 YYEEEE. V was cut by 6 bases and J by 0 bases, with 9 bases left in between. The CDR3 runs to 13 residues. CDR3 in amino acids: CASTLRMNTEAFF. The CDR3 bases are TGTGCCAGCACCCTCAGGATGAACACTGAAGCTTTCTTT.

The chain links TRBV7-2 to TRBJ2-5; D is possibly TRBD2 (5 bases). CDR3 length: 14 amino acids. Trimming shortened V by 0 bases and J by 4 bases, and 9 bases separated the two germline ends. Germline lookup yields CDR1 SGHTA and CDR2 FQGNSA. Written as DNA, the CDR3 is TGTGCCAGCAGCTTAGCAGGACTTGGAGAGACCCAGTACTTC. It translates to CASSLAGLGETQYF.

The CDR3 bases are TGTGCCAGCAGTCCGACAGGGGGCGCGGGAGATACGCAGTATTTT. It yields the protein CASSPTGGAGDTQYF. This sequence joins TRBV27 and TRBJ2-3; 10 bases map to TRBD1. J was trimmed by 5 bases and V by 5 bases; bases with no gene match: 7. CDR3 length: 15 amino acids. The germline V gene encodes CDR1 MNHEY and CDR2 SMNVEV (reference sequence).

The V call is TRBV5-1, the J call TRBJ1-5; weak D call: TRBD1 (6 bases). Germline assignment: CDR1 SGHRS and CDR2 YFSETQ. The CDR3 is made up of 15 amino acids. Trimming removed 5 bases at V and 6 bases at J, with 18 bases between. CDR3 nucleotides: TGCGCCAGCAGTCCCCAGGTGGGGGGGCGTCAGCCCCAGCATTTT. Protein product: CASSPQVGGRQPQHF.

V and J are TRBV5-8 and TRBJ2-1, with 8 bases fitting TRBD1. The germline V gene encodes CDR1 SGHTS and CDR2 YDEGEE. The CDR3 consists of 14 residues. J was trimmed by 2 bases and V by 6 bases; bases with no gene match: 4. The CDR3 DNA follows: TGTGCCAGCAACAGGGGGGCCACCTACAATGAGCAGTTCTTC. Translated, it gives CASNRGATYNEQFF. The full variable domain, its missing parts supplied by reference TRBV5-8 and TRBJ2-1, is EAGVTQSPTHLIKTRGQQATLRCSPISGHTSVYWYQQALGLGLQFLLWYDEGEERNRGNFPPRFSGRQFPNYSSELNVNALELEDSALYLCASNRGATYNEQFFGPGTRLTVL.

This chain links TRBV2 with TRBJ2-3; D perhaps matches TRBD2 (5 bases). The V gene lost 6 bases and the J gene lost 8 bases, with 12 bases spanning the gap. The CDR3 has 12 residues. Germline CDR1 and CDR2: SNHLY and FYNNEI. DNA of the CDR3: TGTGCCAGCAGGGAGGAGGCGAGTACGCAGTATTTT. It specifies CASREEASTQYF.

In this sample, this clone turned up once. The chain combines TRBV27 with TRBJ1-2; 7 bases are a match to TRBD1. Germline V gene sequence: CDR1 MNHEY, CDR2 SMNVEV (reference sequence). The CDR3 covers 16 residues. The trim removed 5 bases at V and 6 bases at J, leaving 15 bases unmatched. The CDR3 sequence: CASSLGPSKGANGYTF. The CDR3 nucleotides are TGTGCCAGCAGTCTGGGTCCCTCTAAGGGGGCTAATGGCTACACCTTC.

This chain connects TRBV11-2 to TRBJ2-2; maybe TRBD1 (5 bases). Trimming removed 2 bases from V and 3 bases from J, with 10 bases in between. CDR1 is SGHAT and CDR2 is FQNNGV in the germline V gene. This CDR3 spans 15 amino acids. The CDR3 sequence is CASSLSRQYTGELFF. DNA for the CDR3: TGTGCCAGCAGCTTAAGTAGACAGTACACCGGGGAGCTGTTTTTT.

The chain joins TRBV2 to TRBJ2-4, with 8 bases aligning to TRBD1. V shed 8 bases, J shed 1 base, and the junction held 7 bases outside the gene matches. CDR1 SNHLY and CDR2 FYNNEI come from the germline V gene. The CDR3 spans 15 residues. CDR3 nucleotides: TGTGCCAGCGGCCGCCAGGGGGCGGCCAAAAACATTCAGTACTTC. Protein product: CASGRQGAAKNIQYF.

The chain couples TRBV2 to TRBJ1-2; D gene uncertain. CDR1 is SNHLY, CDR2 FYNNEI, per germline. The CDR3 totals 15 residues. Deletions cut 0 bases from V and 7 bases from J, with 15 bases between. In DNA form, the CDR3 reads TGTGCCAGCAGTGAAGCAGGACTGGGAACTTCTGGCTACACCTTC. Translated, it gives CASSEAGLGTSGYTF.

V is TRBV7-9 and J is TRBJ1-4, with no clear D. The CDR3 runs to 16 residues. Germline V gene data show CDR1 as SEHNR and CDR2 as FQNEAQ (reference sequence). Trimming cost V 5 bases and J 0 bases, with 13 bases left between them. The CDR3 nucleotides are TGTGCCAGCAGCCCCCTCATAGCAGCAACTAATGAAAAACTGTTTTTT. It encodes CASSPLIAATNEKLFF.

This clone was observed once. V and J are TRBV6-5 and TRBJ2-3, with 9 positions matching TRBD2. Germline CDR1 is MNHEY and CDR2 is SVGAGI. The CDR3 totals 14 residues. The V and J ends lost 2 bases and 5 bases, in that order; junction bases with no gene match: 2. CDR3 protein: CASSYGRGGDTQYF. As DNA, the CDR3 is TGTGCCAGCAGTTACGGGCGGGGGGGAGATACGCAGTATTTT.

The chain uses TRBV6-5 and TRBJ1-4; the D gene is possibly TRBD1 (6 bases). Germline values: CDR1 MNHEY, CDR2 SVGAGI. Between the trimmed V and J ends, which lost 4 bases and 7 bases, there was a span of 13 bases. This CDR3 is 14 amino acids long. The CDR3 region has the DNA TGTGCCAGCAGTTCAGGGGTCAGCACTGAAAAACTGTTTTTT. As protein: CASSSGVSTEKLFF.

J is TRBJ1-4 and V is TRBV6-5; the D gene is possibly TRBD1 (6 bases). Per the germline V gene, CDR1 is MNHEY and CDR2 is SVGAGI. CDR3 size: 13 residues. V lost 6 bases, J lost 8 bases, and 13 bases lay in between. CDR3 loop: CASSRGRLEKLFF. CDR3 nucleotides: TGTGCCAGCAGCAGGGGTCGGTTGGAAAAACTGTTTTTT.

The CDR3 spells CASSSRRQGGGLAGKSYEQYF. The CDR3 DNA reads TGTGCCAGCAGTTCTCGCCGGCAGGGGGGGGGACTAGCCGGAAAGTCCTACGAGCAGTACTTC. The chain combines TRBV6-2 or TRBV6-3 with TRBJ2-7, with 9 bases aligning to TRBD2. This CDR3 has 21 amino acids. J was trimmed by 1 base and V by 4 bases; bases with no gene match: 23. Germline V CDR1 and CDR2: MNHEY, SVGEGT.

The chain links TRBV6-5 to TRBJ2-5; D unresolved. Germline V gene lookup returns CDR1 MNHEY and CDR2 SVGAGI. This CDR3 region has 14 residues. Trimming removed 5 bases at V and 5 bases at J, with 15 bases between. The DNA for the CDR3 is TGTGCCAGCAGTACCTACTACCCTCCCGAGACCCAGTACTTC. Protein product: CASSTYYPPETQYF.

The chain recombines TRBV6-2 or TRBV6-3 with TRBJ1-1; D may be TRBD1 (5 bases). V lost 0 bases to trimming and J lost 4 bases, with 9 bases between them. In germline, CDR1 is MNHEY, CDR2 SVGEGT. The CDR3 runs to 14 residues. The chain's CDR3 is CASSYSTAGTEAFF. Here the CDR3 DNA reads TGTGCCAGCAGTTACTCGACAGCGGGCACTGAAGCTTTCTTT.

The chain uses TRBV11-2 and TRBJ2-7; the D gene is possibly TRBD1 (5 bases). The V end lost 3 bases, the J end lost 5 bases, and 17 bases lay between the germline ends. Germline V gives CDR1 SGHAT, CDR2 FQNNGV. The CDR3 is 15 residues long. The CDR3 DNA reads TGTGCCAGCAGCTTCCACCGGGCAGGGCTCGACGAGCAGTACTTC. Amino acid sequence: CASSFHRAGLDEQYF.